Shown below are 24 T cell receptor beta chains from a single sample sequenced in a study of beta chain features in type 1 diabetes. Sequenced material consisted of expressed TCRB transcripts (all of the isolated RNA was reverse transcribed). Sequencing used immunoSEQ multiplex PCR; TCRdb keeps in-frame clones, though not all of them. The data hold 450,000 or so clones, with about an eighth observed a single time. Sequencing was performed on naive CD4+ T cells from blood. These receptors were taken from a woman younger than 35 in good health.

The chain has TRBV7-9 and TRBJ2-1; D gene unclear. This CDR3 is 15 amino acids long. Germline-derived CDR1 and CDR2 are SEHNR and FQNEAQ (reference sequence). V lost 2 bases and J lost 6, with 14 bases in between. CDR3 sequence reads: CASSLPVSGRNEQFF. DNA of the CDR3: TGTGCCAGCAGCTTACCCGTCTCGGGTCGCAATGAGCAGTTCTTC.

The chain carries TRBV15 and TRBJ2-1, with TRBD2 identical over 13 bases. J lost 8 bases, V lost 3 bases, and 16 bases had no gene match. CDR1 is LNHNV, CDR2 YYDKDF, per germline (reference sequence). This CDR3 contains 19 residues. The CDR3 nucleotides are TGTGCCACCAGCAGTGGAGGACGGACTAGCGGGAGCTTTAGGGATGAGCAGTTCTTC. Residues: CATSSGGRTSGSFRDEQFF.

The chain links TRBV27 to TRBJ1-1; D is perhaps TRBD1 (6 bases). Germline values: CDR1 MNHEY, CDR2 SMNVEV (reference sequence). The CDR3 runs to 17 residues. The germline V and J ends were trimmed by 1 base and 5 bases, with 20 bases remaining between them. The CDR3, as DNA: TGTGCCAGCAGTTTATTGCCGAATCTTGGGGGGGCGACTGAAGCTTTCTTT. Translation gives CASSLLPNLGGATEAFF.

This clone was detected a few times. The genes are TRBV7-2 and TRBJ2-7; perhaps TRBD2 as D (5 bases). CDR1 is SGHTA, CDR2 FQGNSA, per germline. Trimming took 2 bases from V and 1 from J, leaving 15 bases between them. This CDR3 has 16 amino acids. CDR3 region: CASSLSVVGGSYEQYF. In DNA, the CDR3 is TGTGCCAGCAGCTTATCTGTGGTAGGAGGTTCCTACGAGCAGTACTTC.

This clone was observed a few times. The V call is TRBV2, the J call TRBJ1-2; 7 bases line up with TRBD1. V lost 8 bases and J lost 4; bases outside the gene matches: 1. CDR1 and CDR2 from the germline V gene are SNHLY and FYNNEI. The CDR3 contains 11 residues. Here the CDR3 reads CASGDSYGYTF. CDR3 nucleotides: TGTGCCAGCGGGGACAGCTATGGCTACACCTTC.

The chain links TRBV6-5 to TRBJ2-7, with D unresolved. Germline V gives CDR1 MNHEY, CDR2 SVGAGI. This CDR3 has 12 residues. Trimming took 10 bases from V and 5 from J, leaving 15 bases between them. Written as DNA, the CDR3 is TGTGCCACCATAGGAAGGGCGAACGAGCAGTACTTC. Residues: CATIGRANEQYF.

V usage is TRBV28 and J usage is TRBJ1-1; tentative D call: TRBD1 (5 bases). CDR1 is MDHEN, CDR2 SYDVKM, per germline. V was trimmed by 6 bases and J by 7 bases, leaving 21 bases between them. This CDR3 has 15 residues. The CDR3 spells CASRSPRGQMIEAFF. The DNA of the CDR3 is TGTGCCAGCAGATCTCCGCGGGGCCAAATGATTGAAGCTTTCTTT.

The rearrangement joins TRBV7-2 to TRBJ1-5, with D uncertain. This CDR3 comprises 13 residues. Germline assignment: CDR1 SGHTA and CDR2 FQGNSA. Trimming removed 4 bases from V and 4 bases from J, with 8 bases in between. CDR3 DNA: TGTGCCAGCAGCTCCAATAGTAATCAGCCCCAGCATTTT. Translated, it gives CASSSNSNQPQHF. The variable domain in full, with the rest retrieved from reference TRBV7-2 and TRBJ1-5, is GAGVSQSPSNKVTEKGKDVELRCDPISGHTALYWYRQSLGQGLEFLIYFQGNSAPDKSGLPSDRFSAERTGGSVSTLTIQRTQQEDSAVYLCASSSNSNQPQHFGDGTRLSIL.

A few counts support this clone. This chain uses TRBV9 with TRBJ1-6; D not certain. CDR3 length equals 13 residues. Germline V lookup: CDR1 SGDLS, CDR2 YYNGEE. V gave up 4 bases and J gave up 8 bases, with 10 bases separating them. In nucleotides, the CDR3 is TGTGCCAGCAGCCAGACGGGGTATTCACCCCTCCACTTT. Its translation: CASSQTGYSPLHF.

CDR3 DNA: TGCAGCGTTGAGAAGACTATGAACACTGAAGCTTTCTTT. Translating gives CSVEKTMNTEAFF. The V and J genes are TRBV29-1 and TRBJ1-1; unclear D gene. The V gene lost 3 bases and the J gene lost 0 bases, with 8 bases spanning the gap. This CDR3 is 13 amino acids long. The V gene's germline CDR1 is SQVTM and CDR2 ANQGSEA.

This clone was detected only a few times. The chain has TRBV18 and TRBJ2-5; D is ambiguous. V dropped 2 bases and J dropped 7 bases, with 17 bases sitting between them. In germline, CDR1 is KGHSH, CDR2 LQKENI. This CDR3 has 15 amino acids. DNA of the CDR3: TGTGCCAGCTCACCAGAGATTATTGGGAAGGGGACCCAGTACTTC. As protein: CASSPEIIGKGTQYF. Combining the CDR3 with reference TRBV18 and TRBJ2-5 gives the whole variable domain NAGVMQNPRHLVRRRGQEARLRCSPMKGHSHVYWYRQLPEEGLKFMVYLQKENIIDESGMPKERFSAEFPKEGPSILRIQQVVRGDSAAYFCASSPEIIGKGTQYFGPGTRLLVL.

This clone came up a few times. V is TRBV15 and J is TRBJ2-1; D uncertain. CDR3 length: 12 amino acids. Germline loops: CDR1 LNHNV, CDR2 YYDKDF (reference sequence). Trimming shortened V by 3 bases and J by 7 bases, and 7 bases separated the two germline ends. The CDR3, as DNA: TGTGCCACCAGCAGGGCGAAGAATGAGCAGTTCTTC. It yields the protein CATSRAKNEQFF.

The V gene is TRBV30, the J gene TRBJ1-1; D uncertain. Germline V gives CDR1 GTSNPN, CDR2 SVGIG (reference sequence). Trimming shortened V by 5 bases and J by 5 bases, and 18 bases separated the two germline ends. The CDR3 runs to 14 residues. CDR3 region: CAWDPTGWRTEAFF. The DNA for the CDR3 is TGTGCCTGGGATCCGACTGGCTGGAGGACTGAAGCTTTCTTT.

The chain is built from TRBV7-9 and TRBJ1-4, with a tentative D call TRBD1 (5 bases). The V end was cut by 6 bases, the J end by 7 bases, with 15 bases between. Germline assignment: CDR1 SEHNR and CDR2 FQNEAQ (reference sequence). The CDR3 covers 14 residues. CDR3 amino acids: CASSPSGFGEKLFF. DNA for the CDR3: TGTGCCAGCAGTCCCTCAGGGTTCGGTGAAAAACTGTTTTTT.

This clone appeared a few times. The chain employs TRBV15 and TRBJ1-5, with a weak D call TRBD1 (5 bases). In germline, CDR1 is LNHNV, CDR2 YYDKDF (reference sequence). Trimming removed 0 bases from V and 6 bases from J, with 12 bases in between. This CDR3 contains 15 residues. In nucleotides, the CDR3 is TGTGCCACCAGCAGAGACAGGGCTAAGGGTCAGCCCCAGCATTTT. Amino acids: CATSRDRAKGQPQHF.

The CDR3 loop is CASSSELAQKQFF. The CDR3 nucleotides are TGTGCCAGCAGCTCCGAACTAGCGCAAAAGCAGTTCTTC. This chain uses TRBV7-6 with TRBJ2-1; TRBD2 matches at 7 bases. The CDR3 runs 13 residues. Germline V CDR1 and CDR2: SGHVS, FNYEAQ. After removal of 4 bases from V and 11 bases from J, the junction contained 8 bases not matched to a gene.

V gene TRBV30 combines with J gene TRBJ2-2; D could derive from TRBD1 or TRBD2 (5 bases each). V was cut by 3 bases and J by 3 bases, with 11 bases left in between. Germline CDR1 and CDR2: GTSNPN and SVGIG (reference sequence). The CDR3 contains 14 residues. The CDR3, as DNA: TGTGCCTGGAGACTCGGGACCTACACCGGGGAGCTGTTTTTT. It codes for CAWRLGTYTGELFF.

Of note for this clone: Different DNA sequences within this sample yield the same CDR3. The V and J genes are TRBV29-1 and TRBJ1-5; TRBD1 agrees at 7 bases. The CDR3 sequence is 13 residues long. Germline-derived CDR1 and CDR2 are SQVTM and ANQGSEA. With V trimmed by 4 bases and J by 1 base, 1 base remained unmatched. The CDR3 nucleotides read TGCAGCGTTGGCAGGGGGAGCAATCAGCCCCAGCATTTT. Translating it yields CSVGRGSNQPQHF.

The rearrangement links TRBV7-9 to TRBJ1-5; tentatively, D is TRBD1 (6 bases). The V gene's germline CDR1 is SEHNR and CDR2 FQNEAQ (reference sequence). This CDR3 is built from 13 residues. Deletions cut 6 bases from V and 7 bases from J, with 13 bases between. The CDR3 DNA reads as TGTGCCAGCAGTAACAGGGCGGGCCAGCCCCAGCATTTT. Its protein product is CASSNRAGQPQHF.

V and J are TRBV7-2 and TRBJ2-7; the match to TRBD1 covers 11 bases. Germline trimming cut 5 bases from V and 4 bases from J; bases unmatched to any gene: 7. Germline V gene lookup returns CDR1 SGHTA and CDR2 FQGNSA. This CDR3 has 15 amino acids. The CDR3 DNA reads as TGTGCCAGCAGCCCGGGGACAGGGGGGACATACGAGCAGTACGTC. Amino acid sequence: CASSPGTGGTYEQYV.

This clone has only a few counts. V usage is TRBV6-5 and J usage is TRBJ2-1; D is perhaps TRBD1 (7 bases). Germline CDR1 is MNHEY and CDR2 is SVGAGI. CDR3 length equals 15 residues. V lost 6 bases to trimming and J lost 2 bases, with 14 bases between them. The CDR3 bases are TGTGCCAGCAGAACCAGGGGGGACACCTACAATGAGCAGTTCTTC. It yields the protein CASRTRGDTYNEQFF.

The chain recombines TRBV7-2 with TRBJ1-3; a weak D match, TRBD1 (6 bases). CDR1 and CDR2 from the germline V gene are SGHTA and FQGNSA. The V and J ends lost 1 base and 0 bases respectively, with 10 bases between them. The CDR3 is 16 amino acids. The CDR3 DNA is TGTGCCAGCAGCTTAGGAACAGGGTACTCTGGAAACACCATATATTTT. Protein product: CASSLGTGYSGNTIYF.

The CDR3 nucleotides are TGTGCCAGCAGGAAAACCGGGACAGGGGCTTCCTATGGCTACACCTTC. Translation gives CASRKTGTGASYGYTF. The V gene is TRBV28, the J gene TRBJ1-2, with 10 bases aligning to TRBD1. After removal of 6 bases from V and 4 bases from J, the junction contained 11 bases not matched to a gene. The CDR3 is made up of 16 amino acids. CDR1 is MDHEN, CDR2 SYDVKM, per germline.

CDR3 residues: CASSVARGNYGYTF. The DNA for the CDR3 is TGTGCCAGCAGCGTAGCTAGGGGAAACTATGGCTACACCTTC. The chain links TRBV9 to TRBJ1-2, with a possible D match to TRBD1 (5 bases). V was clipped by 0 bases and J by 2 bases, with 8 bases between them. Germline V gene lookup returns CDR1 SGDLS and CDR2 YYNGEE. CDR3 length: 14 amino acids.